The sequence of this TCR beta chain was determined in a study of neurological immune-mediated disorders. The CDR3 spans 14 residues. Trimming took 6 bases from V and 2 from J, leaving 10 bases between them. Germline V gene lookup returns CDR1 SNHLY and CDR2 FYNNEI. The cells used in sorted libraries, CD4+ or CD8+ T cells, numbered some 1 million. It was by 5'RACE with 10-nucleotide random UMIs that the cDNA was made. TCRdb processed the 5' RACE reads anew with MiXCR; each CDR3 protein has one entry. This sample has roughly 39,000 distinct CDR3 sequences, with more than 4.5% found just once. Study-wide results and limits: The most TCR clonal expansion was seen in HTLV-1-associated myelopathy, and the least was seen in multiple sclerosis, which fell below healthy controls.

This clonotype was observed many times. Its antigen remains unknown. The V and J genes are TRBV2 and TRBJ1-4; D is ambiguous. The clonotype originates from a man younger than 30 in good health. Sequences were obtained from CD4+ T cells from blood. The CDR3 protein is CASRIIGTNEKLFF. CDR3 bases: TGTGCCAGCAGGATAATCGGGACTAATGAAAAACTGTTTTTT.